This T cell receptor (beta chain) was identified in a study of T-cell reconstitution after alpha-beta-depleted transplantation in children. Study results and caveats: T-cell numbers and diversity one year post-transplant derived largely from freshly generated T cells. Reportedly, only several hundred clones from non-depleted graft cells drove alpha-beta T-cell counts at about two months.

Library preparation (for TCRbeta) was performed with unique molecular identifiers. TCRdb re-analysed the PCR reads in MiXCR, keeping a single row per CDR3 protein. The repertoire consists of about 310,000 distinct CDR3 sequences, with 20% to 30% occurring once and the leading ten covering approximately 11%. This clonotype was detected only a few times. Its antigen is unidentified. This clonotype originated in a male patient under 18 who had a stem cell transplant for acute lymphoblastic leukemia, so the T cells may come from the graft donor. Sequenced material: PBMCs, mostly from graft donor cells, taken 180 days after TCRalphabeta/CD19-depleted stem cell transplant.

The DNA for the CDR3 is TGCAGTGCTAGGTTAGCGGCCACAGATACGCAGTATTTT. Translation gives CSARLAATDTQYF. V is TRBV20-1 and J is TRBJ2-3, with a tentative D call TRBD2 (6 bases). Germline V gene sequence: CDR1 DFQATT, CDR2 SNEGSKA (reference sequence). The germline V and J ends were trimmed by 3 bases and 2 bases, with 9 bases remaining between them. The CDR3 length is 13 residues.